The clone carrying this TCR beta chain was detected a few times. The record originates from a study of OX40 agonist ivuxolimab in advanced cancers. Overall study: Three patients got partial responses; one had hepatocellular carcinoma and two had cutaneous melanoma.

This table comes from immunoSEQ multiplex PCR, and its TCRdb copy is limited to in-frame clones, with some not included. Altogether about 82,000 clones are present, around four fifths being singletons, with the ten largest covering approximately 0.79%. The CDR3 extends over 15 amino acids. CDR1 SGDLS and CDR2 YYNGEE come from the germline V gene. V lost 0 bases, J lost 0 bases, and 7 bases lay in between. The source was CD4+ or CD8+ T cells sorted from blood, collected in a trial of the OX40 agonist ivuxolimab. This sequence originates from an adult with an advanced solid tumor such as melanoma, head and neck, liver or kidney cancer. The rearrangement joins TRBV9 to TRBJ2-1, with D hard to call. CDR3 DNA sequence: TGTGCCAGCAGCGTAGGGTCCAGCTCCTACAATGAGCAGTTCTTC. Protein: CASSVGSSSYNEQFF.